Listed below are T cell receptor beta chains from one sample, sequenced in a study of identical twins. TCRdb itself ran the 5' RACE reads through MiXCR, one entry per CDR3 protein. Among some 900,000 distinct CDR3 sequences listed, around an eighth were seen once. These sequences were also reported in another study, on yellow fever vaccine responses in identical twins.

Sequenced sample: PBMCs. These receptors all stem from a woman under 30 in good health. Each CDR3 is given without its conserved first and last residue. The order of the fields is CDR3 protein, clone size, V gene, CDR3 length. Expanded clones get a size class; other rows say once, few or many, or leave the size out.

CDR3 protein: ASSGPRNIQY
clone size: few
V gene: TRBV7-9
CDR3 length: 10

CDR3 protein: SAFPAAKNIQY
clone size: few
V gene: TRBV20-1
CDR3 length: 11

CDR3 protein: ASSFGQGRQNSPLH
clone size: many
V gene: TRBV7-8
CDR3 length: 14

CDR3 protein: SAREGNRVVYNEQF
clone size: many
V gene: TRBV20-1
CDR3 length: 14

CDR3 protein: ASSQITGGAGSYNEQF
clone size: -
V gene: TRBV4-2
CDR3 length: 16

CDR3 protein: SVGGTGNEQF
clone size: few
V gene: TRBV29-1
CDR3 length: 10

CDR3 protein: ASSLGGFATNEKLF
clone size: many
V gene: TRBV5-1
CDR3 length: 14

CDR3 protein: ASSVVSDTQY
clone size: -
V gene: TRBV9
CDR3 length: 10

CDR3 protein: ASSPPGTANTGELF
clone size: few
V gene: TRBV18
CDR3 length: 14

CDR3 protein: ASSLQGSNYGYT
clone size: many
V gene: TRBV6-5
CDR3 length: 12

CDR3 protein: ASSEGGTPNTGELF
clone size: -
V gene: TRBV6-1
CDR3 length: 14

CDR3 protein: ASSQEGQRGYGYT
clone size: -
V gene: TRBV4-1
CDR3 length: 13

CDR3 protein: ASREAGAGYNEQF
clone size: few
V gene: TRBV12-3/TRBV12-4
CDR3 length: 13

CDR3 protein: ASSHPSWYQETQY
clone size: few
V gene: TRBV14
CDR3 length: 13

CDR3 protein: ASSPRGQGDEKLF
clone size: many
V gene: TRBV7-9
CDR3 length: 13

CDR3 protein: ASSDGRQNPTDTQY
clone size: few
V gene: TRBV6-4
CDR3 length: 14

CDR3 protein: ASSLKGSNSPLH
clone size: -
V gene: TRBV12-3/TRBV12-4
CDR3 length: 12

CDR3 protein: ASGPYGSSYT
clone size: few
V gene: TRBV7-9
CDR3 length: 10

CDR3 protein: ASSESVGNEQF
clone size: few
V gene: TRBV10-1
CDR3 length: 11

CDR3 protein: ASSRTGLITGELF
clone size: -
V gene: TRBV2
CDR3 length: 13

CDR3 protein: SAKPGETQY
clone size: few
V gene: TRBV20-1
CDR3 length: 9

CDR3 protein: ASNRARERDEQF
clone size: -
V gene: TRBV12-3/TRBV12-4
CDR3 length: 12

CDR3 protein: ASSSTPSEQF
clone size: few
V gene: TRBV12-3/TRBV12-4
CDR3 length: 10

CDR3 protein: ASSLLSGGFYEQY
clone size: few
V gene: TRBV27
CDR3 length: 13

CDR3 protein: ASSPRGAAEKLF
clone size: -
V gene: TRBV14
CDR3 length: 12

CDR3 protein: SARGSQETQY
clone size: many
V gene: TRBV20-1
CDR3 length: 10

CDR3 protein: SAYLAGGHRNEQY
clone size: -
V gene: TRBV20-1
CDR3 length: 13